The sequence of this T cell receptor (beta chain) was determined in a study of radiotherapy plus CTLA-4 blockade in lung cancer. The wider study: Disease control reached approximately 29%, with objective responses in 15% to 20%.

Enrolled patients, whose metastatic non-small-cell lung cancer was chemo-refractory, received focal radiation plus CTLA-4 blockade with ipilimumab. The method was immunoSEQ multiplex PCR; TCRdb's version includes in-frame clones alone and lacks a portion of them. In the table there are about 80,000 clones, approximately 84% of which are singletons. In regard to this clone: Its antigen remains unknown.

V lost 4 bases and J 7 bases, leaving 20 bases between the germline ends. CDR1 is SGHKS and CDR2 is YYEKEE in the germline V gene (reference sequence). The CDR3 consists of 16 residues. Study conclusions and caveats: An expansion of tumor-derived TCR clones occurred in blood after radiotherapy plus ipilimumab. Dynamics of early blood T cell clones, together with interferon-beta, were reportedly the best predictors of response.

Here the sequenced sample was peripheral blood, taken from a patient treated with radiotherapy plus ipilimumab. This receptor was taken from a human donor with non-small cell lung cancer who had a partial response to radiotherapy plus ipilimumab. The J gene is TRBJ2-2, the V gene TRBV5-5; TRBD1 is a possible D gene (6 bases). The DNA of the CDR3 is TGTGCCAGCAGCCCGGTGGGGCAGGGGATGCGCGGGGAGCTGTTTTTT. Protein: CASSPVGQGMRGELFF. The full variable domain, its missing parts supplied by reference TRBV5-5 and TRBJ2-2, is DAGVTQSPTHLIKTRGQQVTLRCSPISGHKSVSWYQQVLGQGPQFIFQYYEKEERGRGNFPDRFSARQFPNYSSELNVNALLLGDSALYLCASSPVGQGMRGELFFGEGSRLTVL.